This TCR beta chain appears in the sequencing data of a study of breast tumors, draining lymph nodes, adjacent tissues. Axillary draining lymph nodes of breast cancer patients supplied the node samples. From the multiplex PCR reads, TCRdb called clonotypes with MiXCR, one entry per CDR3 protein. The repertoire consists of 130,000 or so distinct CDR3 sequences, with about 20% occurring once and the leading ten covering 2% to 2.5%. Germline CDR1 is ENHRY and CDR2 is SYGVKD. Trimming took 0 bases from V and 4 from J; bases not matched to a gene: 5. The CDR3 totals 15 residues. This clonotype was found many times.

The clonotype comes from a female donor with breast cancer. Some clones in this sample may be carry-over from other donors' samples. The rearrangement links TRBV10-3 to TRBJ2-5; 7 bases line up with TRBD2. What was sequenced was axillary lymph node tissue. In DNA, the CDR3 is TGTGCCATCAGTGAGTCCACTGGGGGGGGAGAGACCCAGTACTTC. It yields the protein CAISESTGGGETQYF.